The clone carrying this TCR beta chain was seen at least ten times. Noted time point: after trial treatment. As for treatment: LDRT plus nivolumab, ipilimumab, low-dose cyclophosphamide and aspirin (RACIN trial). Donors were given nivolumab, ipilimumab, aspirin, low-dose cyclophosphamide and low-dose radiotherapy. This specimen comes from a study of low-dose radiotherapy and immunotherapy resistance in tumors. Study-level background: Participants in Cohort 1 were administered 0.5 Gy per fraction at 2-week intervals, to a cumulative dose of 6.5 Gy.

Germline V gene sequence: CDR1 SEHNR, CDR2 FQNEAQ (reference sequence). J lost 10 bases, V lost 5 bases, and 14 bases had no gene match. This CDR3 comprises 16 residues. cDNA synthesis used a TRAV/TRBV-specific primer set for both chains. Both a constant-region primer and a V-primer adapter served to amplify TCRs across roughly 20 PCR cycles. A single record per CDR3 protein comes from TCRdb applying MiXCR to the reads. The table lists under 40,000 distinct CDR3 sequences, less than 65% of them singletons. The chain has TRBV7-9 and TRBJ1-6; 7 bases agree with TRBD1. This receptor was taken from a male donor with gallbladder cancer. The starting material was PBMCs, obtained after low-dose radiotherapy plus immunotherapy. The CDR3 bases are TGTGCCAGCAGCCCTGGGACAGACCATTTAGGGTCACCCCTCCACTTT. Its protein product is CASSPGTDHLGSPLHF.